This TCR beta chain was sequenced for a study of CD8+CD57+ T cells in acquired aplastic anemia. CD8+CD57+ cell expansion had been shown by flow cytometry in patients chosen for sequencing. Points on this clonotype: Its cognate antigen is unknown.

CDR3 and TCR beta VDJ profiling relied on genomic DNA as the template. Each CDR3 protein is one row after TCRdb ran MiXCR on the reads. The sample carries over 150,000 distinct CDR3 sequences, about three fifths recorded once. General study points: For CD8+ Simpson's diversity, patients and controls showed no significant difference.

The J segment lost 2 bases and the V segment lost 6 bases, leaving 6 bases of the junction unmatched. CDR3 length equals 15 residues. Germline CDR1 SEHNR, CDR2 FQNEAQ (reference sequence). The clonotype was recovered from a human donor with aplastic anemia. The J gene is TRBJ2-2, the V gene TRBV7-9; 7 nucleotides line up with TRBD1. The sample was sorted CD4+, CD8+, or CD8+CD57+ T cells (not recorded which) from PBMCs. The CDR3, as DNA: TGTGCCAGCAGTCCCGGGACAGCCAACACCGGGGAGCTGTTTTTT. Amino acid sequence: CASSPGTANTGELFF. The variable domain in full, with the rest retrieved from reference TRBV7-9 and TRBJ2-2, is DTGVSQNPRHKITKRGQNVTFRCDPISEHNRLYWYRQTLGQGPEFLTYFQNEAQLEKSRLLSDRFSAERPKGSFSTLEIQRTEQGDSAMYLCASSPGTANTGELFFGEGSRLTVL.